The entry below gives a single T cell receptor (beta chain) sequence along with its context. The data belong to a study of blood T cell repertoires in COVID-19. Germline CDR1 reads SEHNR; CDR2 reads FQNEAQ (reference sequence). V shed 4 bases and J shed 9 bases, with 13 bases lying between them. CDR3 length: 14 residues. Using immunoSEQ multiplex PCR, the repertoire was profiled, and TCRdb retains in-frame clones only, with some absent. The repertoire holds 250,000 to 350,000 clones, with roughly 89% as singletons. The TCR comes from a woman under 40 with active or convalescent COVID-19. This chain uses TRBV7-9 with TRBJ1-6; maybe TRBD1 (6 bases). The sequencing sample was made of peripheral blood. The CDR3 sequence is CASSWGGAVSPLHF. The CDR3 bases are TGTGCCAGCAGCTGGGGGGGGGCAGTTTCACCCCTCCACTTT. Full variable domain (missing parts from reference TRBV7-9 and TRBJ1-6): DTGVSQNPRHKITKRGQNVTFRCDPISEHNRLYWYRQTLGQGPEFLTYFQNEAQLEKSRLLSDRFSAERPKGSFSTLEIQRTEQGDSAMYLCASSWGGAVSPLHFGNGTRLTVT.